The present TCR beta chain was sequenced within a study of blood T cell repertoires in COVID-19 (dated by TCRdb to 2018 to 2020). Some background on the complete study: Samples from collaborators originated in the United States, Italy and Spain and spanned both the acute and convalescent phases of COVID-19. HLA class I and class II types, where available, came from metadata supplied by the sample provider rather than from assay-based typing. The repertoires were released in a freely available public database intended as a resource for research on the immune response to SARS-CoV-2. Samples were obtained from the ongoing ImmuneRACE study (first 160 participants) and from 1,200 or so subjects provided by 6 global collaborators. Deeply sampled blood TCRbeta repertoires from subjects exposed to, actively infected with, or recovered from COVID-19 were included in the dataset. Nearly every sample came with metadata listing a de-identified subject ID, COVID-19 status, age in years and sex. The material from the prospective study consisted of cDNA or gDNA derived from T cells, B-cell-depleted T cells, or PBMCs.

General findings and caveats noted by the study authors: The quantity of clinical and demographic metadata differed by source and by participant and was supplied without curation.

The CDR3 holds 14 amino acids from the cysteine to the phenylalanine. Only the CDR3 portion is preserved as DNA: 42 bases, with reading frame beginning at the first base. The CDR1 and CDR2 encoded by the germline V gene (reference sequence) are SEHNR and FQNEAQ. V ends up 6 bases short and J 6 bases short, with an unmatched junction base count of 6. Samples from volunteer blood donors who had recovered from COVID-19 were contributed by a second Seattle source. Each collaborating institution followed its own protocols to collect whole blood in K2EDTA tubes. Collaborator samples were shipped for TCRbeta analysis as frozen whole blood, isolated PBMCs, or DNA extracted from either sample type. About this clone itself: What antigen it recognizes has not been identified. No much larger clone exists at a distance of one base, and base qualities are not known.

The immunoSEQ Assay, a bias-controlled multiplex PCR, was used to amplify TCRbeta CDR3 regions from genomic DNA. As for the original processing: The number of nucleated cells in each sample was estimated from the amplification of reference gene primers within the assay. Sequence reads were collapsed and filtered to measure the absolute abundance of every unique TCRbeta CDR3 rearrangement. Productive Simpson clonality was computed per sample as the square root of Simpson's diversity index over productive rearrangements. Drawn from immuneACCESS, this table holds only the in-frame rearrangements with V and J called that TCRdb kept. Clones are partly lost; checked studies trace under half to an unresolved V gene and leave the rest unexplained. From that table come the V and J calls and clone size; the DNA was used to work out D and trimming. This sample lists about 160,000 clones; approximately 85% were detected once. The ten most abundant clones make up less than 9% of the sample.

What was sequenced was peripheral blood. The chain uses TRBV7-9 and TRBJ2-1, with 9 bases in between that match TRBD1. The clonotype comes from a man aged 35-49 years who had recovered from COVID-19. The DNA is TGTGCCAGCAGACAGGACAGGGGACCCAATGAGCAGTTCTTC. This yields the protein CASRQDRGPNEQFF.